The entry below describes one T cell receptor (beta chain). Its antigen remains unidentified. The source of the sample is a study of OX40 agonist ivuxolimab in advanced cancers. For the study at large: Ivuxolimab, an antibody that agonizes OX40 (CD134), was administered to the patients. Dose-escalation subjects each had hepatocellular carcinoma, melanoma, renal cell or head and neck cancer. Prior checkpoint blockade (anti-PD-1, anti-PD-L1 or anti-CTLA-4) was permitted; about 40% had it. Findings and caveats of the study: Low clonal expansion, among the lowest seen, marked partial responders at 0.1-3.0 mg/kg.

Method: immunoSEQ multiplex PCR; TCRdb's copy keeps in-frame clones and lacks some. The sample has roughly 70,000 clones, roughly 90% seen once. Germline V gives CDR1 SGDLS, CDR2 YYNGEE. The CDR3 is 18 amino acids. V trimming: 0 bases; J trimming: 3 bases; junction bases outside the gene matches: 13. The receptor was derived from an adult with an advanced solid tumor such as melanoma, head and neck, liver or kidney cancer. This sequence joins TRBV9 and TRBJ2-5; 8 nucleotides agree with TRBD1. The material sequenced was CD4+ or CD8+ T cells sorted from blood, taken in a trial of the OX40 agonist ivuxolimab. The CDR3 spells CASSVGLPGDRNKETQYF. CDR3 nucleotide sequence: TGTGCCAGCAGCGTAGGACTCCCTGGGGACAGGAACAAAGAGACCCAGTACTTC.